One and the same sample provided the 10 T cell receptor beta chains below, sequenced in a study of technical replicates of blood from a few donors (dated by TCRdb to about 2017). The library was built by means of the immunoSEQ multiplex PCR assay. In its TCRdb copy, this immuneACCESS table keeps in-frame sequences only and misses some clones. Where compared with another copy, unresolved V genes explain less than half of these, and the others have no known cause. The sample has about 84,000 clones on record, around 97% of them singletons. The ten largest clones capture 0.15% to 0.2% of the sample. Specimen: T cells isolated from PBMCs. All receptors derive from a human donor in good health.

V usage is TRBV5-1 and J usage is TRBJ2-7, with D unclear. The V end lost 0 bases, the J end lost 3 bases, and 10 bases lay between the germline ends. CDR3 length equals 14 residues. Germline V CDR1 and CDR2: SGHRS, YFSETQ. The CDR3 here is CASSLAPENYEQYF. CDR3 in DNA: TGCGCCAGCAGCTTGGCCCCTGAGAACTACGAGCAGTACTTC.

J is TRBJ2-3 and V is TRBV2; 9 nucleotides line up with TRBD2. CDR3 length: 15 amino acids. With 5 bases clipped from V and 1 base from J, the junction kept 4 bases outside the gene matches. Germline V CDR1 and CDR2: SNHLY, FYNNEI. DNA of the CDR3: TGTGCCAGCAGTCCCTCTAGCGGGGGCACAGATACGCAGTATTTT. This sequence encodes CASSPSSGGTDTQYF.

V and J are TRBV5-1 and TRBJ1-4; tentatively, D is TRBD1 (5 bases). CDR1 and CDR2 (germline): SGHRS, YFSETQ. The CDR3 is made up of 17 amino acids. The V and J ends lost 0 bases and 0 bases respectively, with 12 bases between them. CDR3 amino acids: CASSLGQNNTTNEKLFF. The CDR3 region has the DNA TGCGCCAGCAGCTTGGGACAGAATAATACAACTAATGAAAAACTGTTTTTT.

The CDR3 region is CASTPIRTGVSYEQYF. CDR3 coding DNA: TGTGCCAGCACCCCCATTCGGACAGGGGTATCCTACGAGCAGTACTTC. The chain combines TRBV28 with TRBJ2-7; 9 bases agree with TRBD1. V was pared by 7 bases and J by 1 base, with 11 bases of the junction left unmatched. CDR3 length: 16 amino acids. CDR1 MDHEN and CDR2 SYDVKM come from the germline V gene.

The rearrangement uses TRBV6-1 and TRBJ2-1; TRBD2 matches at 10 bases. Germline V gene data show CDR1 as MNHNS and CDR2 as SASEGT. V shed 7 bases, J shed 4 bases, and the junction held 7 bases outside the gene matches. The CDR3 has 15 amino acids. CDR3: CASTPSGGRYNEQFF. In nucleotides, the CDR3 is TGTGCCAGCACCCCTAGCGGGGGACGGTACAATGAGCAGTTCTTC.

This chain joins TRBV30 and TRBJ1-4; 12 positions match TRBD1. CDR3 length equals 13 residues. Germline V lookup: CDR1 GTSNPN, CDR2 SVGIG (reference sequence). The CDR3 region has the DNA TGTGGGGGACAGGGGGCAGGAGGTGAAAAACTGTTTTTT. Its protein product is CGGQGAGGEKLFF.

The chain is built from TRBV15 and TRBJ2-2; 9 bases fit TRBD1. V gave up 1 base and J gave up 4 bases; unmatched junction bases: 10. The germline CDR1 and CDR2 sequences are LNHNV and YYDKDF (reference sequence). The CDR3 has 18 amino acids. CDR3 nucleotide sequence: TGTGCCACCAGCAGAGGGACAGGGGTTGGCGAAAGCACCGGGGAGCTGTTTTTT. Protein product: CATSRGTGVGESTGELFF. Complete variable domain (other parts from reference TRBV15 and TRBJ2-2): DAMVIQNPRYQVTQFGKPVTLSCSQTLNHNVMYWYQQKSSQAPKLLFHYYDKDFNNEADTPDNFQSRRPNTSFCFLDIRSPGLGDTAMYLCATSRGTGVGESTGELFFGEGSRLTVL.

This sequence joins TRBV30 and TRBJ2-7; tentative D call: TRBD1 (5 bases). CDR1 and CDR2 from the germline V gene are GTSNPN and SVGIG (reference sequence). The V and J ends lost 0 bases and 5 bases respectively, with 11 bases between them. The CDR3 runs 13 residues. For the CDR3, the DNA is TGTGCCTGGAGTGTACATCCCAGGGACGAGCAGTACTTC. Translating it yields CAWSVHPRDEQYF.

The rearrangement uses TRBV5-4 and TRBJ1-1; 7 bases are shared with TRBD1. Germline trimming cut 3 bases from V and 1 base from J; bases unmatched to any gene: 3. The CDR3 totals 14 residues. CDR1 and CDR2 from the germline V gene are SGHNT and YYREEE (reference sequence). CDR3 DNA sequence: TGTGCCAGCAGCTGGGACAGAAAGAACACTGAAGCTTTCTTT. Amino acids: CASSWDRKNTEAFF. The whole variable domain, filled in from reference TRBV5-4 and TRBJ1-1, reads ETGVTQSPTHLIKTRGQQVTLRCSSQSGHNTVSWYQQALGQGPQFIFQYYREEENGRGNFPPRFSGLQFPNYSSELNVNALELDDSALYLCASSWDRKNTEAFFGQGTRLTVV.

V is TRBV7-9 and J is TRBJ1-2; D unclear. This CDR3 has 14 amino acids. The germline V gene has CDR1 SEHNR and CDR2 FQNEAQ (reference sequence). Trimming removed 0 bases from V and 7 bases from J, with 12 bases in between. The CDR3 DNA follows: TGTGCCAGCAGCTTAGCACAAGCGGAGCCTGGCTACACCTTC. This sequence encodes CASSLAQAEPGYTF.